This is a list of T cell receptor beta chains from one sample in a study of blood T cells in healthy people across ages. TCRdb analysed the 5' RACE reads with MiXCR anew, one entry per CDR3 protein. The sample carries roughly 560,000 distinct CDR3 sequences, under 30% recorded once. This sample also appeared in a second study, on T cells of mothers and their children.

What was sequenced was blood. These receptors all come from a boy aged 5-17 years in good health. Both conserved end residues are part of each CDR3. The D gene is left open where the match is weak. Some rows mark clone size as missing; the rest say once, few, many or name a class of expanded clone.

TGTGCCACCAGTGTTGGCAATCAGCCCCAGCATTTT	CATSVGNQPQHF	.	TRBV24-1	TRBJ1-5	.
TGTGCCAGCAGGGAGTTCTTGTTTGGCTACACCTTC	CASREFLFGYTF	.	TRBV12-3/TRBV12-4	TRBJ1-2	.
TGTGCCATCAGGCAGACTGAGACCCAGTACTTC	CAIRQTETQYF	.	TRBV10-3	TRBJ2-5	.
TGTGCCAGCAGTTTATCTGGGCGGGGACTCTCCTACGAGCAGTACTTC	CASSLSGRGLSYEQYF	many	TRBV27	TRBJ2-7	.
TGTGCCAGCAGCTTAGCGCTGAAGGGGAGCGAGACCCAGTACTTC	CASSLALKGSETQYF	.	TRBV7-2	TRBJ2-5	.
TGCAGTGCTAGGCAGACAGGTTCCAGCTGGGAGACCCAGTACTTC	CSARQTGSSWETQYF	few	TRBV20-1	TRBJ2-5	.
TGCAGCGTCGCCCCCCGCAGGGGAGGTGATGAGCAGTTCTTC	CSVAPRRGGDEQFF	.	TRBV29-1	TRBJ2-1	.
TGCAGTGCTAGTACTAGCATCACAGATACGCAGTATTTT	CSASTSITDTQYF	.	TRBV20-1	TRBJ2-3	.
TGCAGCGTTTCGACTAGCGGGACAGATACGCGGTATTTT	CSVSTSGTDTRYF	few	TRBV29-1	TRBJ2-3	TRBD2
TGTGCCAGCCAACTCGTCGGGGGGCGCACTGAAGCTTTCTTT	CASQLVGGRTEAFF	.	TRBV7-2	TRBJ1-1	.
TGCGCCAGCAGCCCGGGGACCGGGCATTCTAGCACAGATACGCAGTATTTT	CASSPGTGHSSTDTQYF	.	TRBV4-3	TRBJ2-3	.
TGTGCCAGCAGCCTGAGGAGGGGACAAGAGACCCAGTACTTC	CASSLRRGQETQYF	.	TRBV14	TRBJ2-5	.
TGTGCCAGCAGCGCGGGACTAGCGGGAAGGGAGACCCAGTACTTC	CASSAGLAGRETQYF	many	TRBV7-2	TRBJ2-5	TRBD2
TGTGCCAGCAGCCAAGGGACTAGCGGGAGTAATGATCTATCGTTCTTC	CASSQGTSGSNDLSFF	.	TRBV3-1	TRBJ2-1	TRBD2
TGCAGTGCCCGAGGACAGGGGGCTTCGTTCTCCTCCTACGAGCAGTACTTC	CSARGQGASFSSYEQYF	.	TRBV20-1	TRBJ2-7	TRBD1
TGTGCCACCCAGGGTTGGGCAGGCCACACAGATACGCAGTATTTT	CATQGWAGHTDTQYF	.	TRBV27	TRBJ2-3	.
TGTGCCAGCAGCCAAAGACAGAGCGGGGAGCTGTTTTTT	CASSQRQSGELFF	.	TRBV7-3	TRBJ2-2	.
TGTGCCAGCGCCGAGGTGGACAGATCAAGAGAAGGCCAGTACTTC	CASAEVDRSREGQYF	.	TRBV27	TRBJ2-5	.
TGTGCCAGCAGTTACACCCCACTAAGCAGGGCTTTCTTT	CASSYTPLSRAFF	few	TRBV6-5	TRBJ1-1	.
TGTGCCAGCAGCCAAGGGGGACTAGCGGGTTTCACCGGGGAGCTGTTTTTT	CASSQGGLAGFTGELFF	few	TRBV4-2	TRBJ2-2	TRBD2
TGTGCCAGCAGCCCGGAAAAGAGACTAGCGGGAGCTATCCAGTTCTTC	CASSPEKRLAGAIQFF	few	TRBV7-2	TRBJ2-1	TRBD2
TGTGCCAGCAGTTTGAGGGGGCGGAGAGAGACCCAGTACTTC	CASSLRGRRETQYF	.	TRBV12-3/TRBV12-4	TRBJ2-5	TRBD1
TGTGCCAGCAGCTCTTCCAGGGTCACTGAAGCTTTCTTT	CASSSSRVTEAFF	.	TRBV7-9	TRBJ1-1	.
TGTGCCAGCAGTTACTCGTTCCTCCGGGAGACCCAGTACTTC	CASSYSFLRETQYF	few	TRBV6-2/TRBV6-3	TRBJ2-5	.
TGTGCCAGTAGTATATCACTAAAGGAAAAACTGTTTTTT	CASSISLKEKLFF	.	TRBV19	TRBJ1-4	.
TGTGCCAGCAGCTCCCCAACTAACACAGATACGCAGTATTTT	CASSSPTNTDTQYF	.	TRBV7-3	TRBJ2-3	.
TGTGCCAGCAAGAGACAGGGGCTCGAGAACACTGAAGCTTTCTTT	CASKRQGLENTEAFF	.	TRBV12-3/TRBV12-4	TRBJ1-1	TRBD1
TGTGCCAGCAGTCCGACAGGGGAGGATAACTATGGCTACACCTTC	CASSPTGEDNYGYTF	.	TRBV28	TRBJ1-2	TRBD1
TGTGCCACCAGCAGAGATCGGTTAGCGGGAGAGGGATACGAGCAGTACTTC	CATSRDRLAGEGYEQYF	.	TRBV15	TRBJ2-7	TRBD2
TGTGCCAGCAGCGGAACCGGGACGGGCACAACTAATGAAAAGCTGTTTTTT	CASSGTGTGTTNEKLFF	.	TRBV9	TRBJ1-4	.
TGCAGTGCTAGTTCGGGCATCCCCTACGAGCAGTACTTC	CSASSGIPYEQYF	.	TRBV20-1	TRBJ2-7	.
TGTGCCAGCAGTTCAACAGGGGGCAACAACTATGGCTACACCTTC	CASSSTGGNNYGYTF	few	TRBV27	TRBJ1-2	TRBD1
TGTGCCAGCGCCGGATCTGGAAACACCATATATTTT	CASAGSGNTIYF	.	TRBV14	TRBJ1-3	.
TGTGCCAGCAGTTTTACGGGGGGACCAAACAATGAGCAGTTCTTC	CASSFTGGPNNEQFF	.	TRBV6-5	TRBJ2-1	TRBD2
TGCGCCAGCAATAGCGGGGTGTCTGCGGAGACCCAGTACTTC	CASNSGVSAETQYF	many	TRBV5-1	TRBJ2-5	TRBD2
TGTGCCAGCAGTTATGGGCACCGAGATTTCGGAAACACCATATATTTT	CASSYGHRDFGNTIYF	.	TRBV6-2/TRBV6-3	TRBJ1-3	.
TGCAGCGTTCCCAGACAGGAAAAGGCCTATGGCTACACCTTC	CSVPRQEKAYGYTF	few	TRBV28	TRBJ1-2	.